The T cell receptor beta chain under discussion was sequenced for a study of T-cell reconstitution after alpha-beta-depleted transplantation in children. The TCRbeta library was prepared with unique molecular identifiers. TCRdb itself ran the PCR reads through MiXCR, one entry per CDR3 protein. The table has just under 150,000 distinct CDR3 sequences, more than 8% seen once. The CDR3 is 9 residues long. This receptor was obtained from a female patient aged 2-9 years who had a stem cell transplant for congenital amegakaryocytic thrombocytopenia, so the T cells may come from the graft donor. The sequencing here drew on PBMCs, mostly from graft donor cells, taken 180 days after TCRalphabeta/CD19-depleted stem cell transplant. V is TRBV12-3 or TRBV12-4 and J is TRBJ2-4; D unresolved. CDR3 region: CSTKNIQYF. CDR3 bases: TGTTCAACCAAAAACATTCAGTACTTC.